This is a list of T cell receptor beta chains from one sample in a study of blood T cells in healthy people across ages. In TCRdb, the 5' RACE reads were re-called with MiXCR into one record per CDR3 protein. The profile covers approximately 800,000 distinct CDR3 sequences, with less than 70% appearing a single time and around 41% taken by the ten largest. The sample taken for sequencing was blood. These receptors were obtained from a man older than 75 in good health. The CDR3 runs from the conserved cysteine through the conserved F or W. Fields, in order: V gene, J gene, clone size, D gene, CDR3 protein, CDR3 DNA. D genes are given only for firm matches. Size tells how often a clone was seen (once, few, many) or the class of an expanded clone, and some rows leave it out.

TRBV14,TRBJ1-4,-,TRBD1,CASSPGDRGYEKLFF,TGTGCCAGCAGCCCGGGGGACAGGGGGTACGAAAAACTGTTTTTT
TRBV5-1,TRBJ2-7,-,TRBD2,CASSLASGIHEQYF,TGCGCCAGCAGCTTGGCTAGCGGGATACACGAGCAGTACTTC
TRBV7-3,TRBJ2-1,-,-,CASSRGALEYEQFF,TGTGCCAGCAGCCGCGGGGCCCTCGAGTATGAGCAGTTCTTC
TRBV15,TRBJ2-1,few,TRBD1,CATSRTGVAALQFF,TGTGCCACCAGCAGGACAGGGGTAGCGGCCCTACAGTTCTTC
TRBV24-1,TRBJ2-2,-,-,CATSDHRTPNTGELFF,TGTGCCACCAGTGATCATCGGACTCCGAACACCGGGGAGCTGTTTTTT
TRBV27,TRBJ1-2,-,TRBD1,CTSSLKGQGNYGYTF,TGTACCAGCAGTTTAAAGGGACAGGGTAACTATGGCTACACCTTC
TRBV25-1,TRBJ2-1,few,TRBD2,CATLLAGGYNEQFF,TGTGCCACCTTGTTAGCGGGAGGGTACAATGAGCAGTTCTTC
TRBV28,TRBJ2-5,-,TRBD2,CASSPLGLAGGMETQYF,TGTGCCAGCAGTCCCCTGGGACTAGCGGGAGGGATGGAGACCCAGTACTTC
TRBV27,TRBJ2-3,once,-,CAGTSLDTQYF,TGTGCCGGCACCTCTCTGGATACGCAGTATTTT
TRBV20-1,TRBJ2-7,once,-,CSARVGGNEQYF,TGCAGTGCTAGAGTGGGGGGCAACGAGCAGTACTTC
TRBV11-2,TRBJ2-7,-,TRBD2,CASSPHLTSGYEQYF,TGTGCCAGCAGCCCCCACCTGACTAGCGGCTACGAGCAGTACTTC
TRBV3-1,TRBJ2-3,-,-,CASSQDRGQTTIQRDAYF,TGTGCCAGCAGCCAAGATCGAGGCCAGACCACTATCCAACGAGACGCGTATTTT
TRBV6-1,TRBJ2-7,-,TRBD1,CATILDRGYEQYF,TGTGCCACCATTCTGGACAGGGGCTACGAGCAGTACTTC
TRBV11-2,TRBJ2-1,once,-,CASSLTPIEQFF,TGTGCCAGCAGCTTAACCCCGATTGAGCAGTTCTTC
TRBV25-1,TRBJ2-1,-,TRBD1,CASSDQGAVGNEQFF,TGTGCCAGCAGTGACCAGGGGGCGGTCGGGAATGAGCAGTTCTTC
TRBV4-2,TRBJ1-6,-,-,CASSQIERVNSPPHF,TGTGCCAGCAGCCAAATAGAGAGGGTCAATTCACCCCCCCACTTT
TRBV6-1,TRBJ2-1,-,-,CASSELGAPYNEQFF,TGTGCCAGCAGTGAACTCGGGGCTCCCTACAATGAGCAGTTCTTC
TRBV4-2,TRBJ1-6,-,TRBD1,CASSQSSQGARESPLHF,TGTGCCAGCAGCCAGTCTTCCCAGGGGGCTCGGGAGTCACCCCTCCACTTT
TRBV3-1,TRBJ2-7,many,-,CASSHSTTYEQYF,TGTGCCAGCAGCCACTCAACTACCTACGAGCAGTACTTC
TRBV4-1,TRBJ2-7,-,-,CASSPSDGRPSYEQYF,TGCGCCAGCAGCCCGTCAGATGGCAGGCCGTCCTACGAGCAGTACTTC
TRBV7-9,TRBJ2-1,-,TRBD2,CASSPEGGSSYNEQFF,TGTGCCAGCAGTCCGGAGGGAGGGAGCTCCTACAATGAGCAGTTCTTC
TRBV7-3,TRBJ2-3,-,-,CASSSTEDTQYF,TGTGCCAGCAGCTCCACGGAAGATACGCAGTATTTT
TRBV6-6,TRBJ2-3,-,TRBD2,CASKPSGGSTDTQYF,TGTGCCTCCAAGCCCAGCGGGGGAAGCACAGATACGCAGTATTTT
TRBV20-1,TRBJ2-7,once,TRBD2,CSATTSGPTYEQYF,TGCAGTGCCACAACTAGCGGCCCCACCTACGAGCAGTACTTC
TRBV10-3,TRBJ2-7,-,TRBD1,CAISTKGTGPLSEQYF,TGTGCCATCAGTACCAAAGGGACAGGTCCTTTGAGCGAGCAGTACTTC
TRBV6-2/TRBV6-3,TRBJ2-1,-,TRBD2,CASKRSPSGHNEQFF,TGTGCCAGCAAACGCTCCCCTAGCGGACACAATGAGCAGTTCTTC
TRBV3-1,TRBJ1-1,few,TRBD1,CASSRTTGVEAFF,TGTGCCAGCAGCCGTACGACAGGGGTTGAAGCTTTCTTT
TRBV25-1,TRBJ2-7,-,TRBD2,CASSGAGLASEQYF,TGTGCCAGCAGTGGAGCGGGACTAGCGAGCGAGCAGTACTTC
TRBV27,TRBJ1-2,-,TRBD1,CASRRDRDHGYTF,TGTGCCAGCAGAAGAGACAGGGATCATGGCTACACCTTC
TRBV20-1,TRBJ1-4,few,-,CSAREAGGFAGKLFF,TGCAGTGCTAGAGAGGCGGGAGGGTTTGCGGGAAAACTGTTTTTT
TRBV11-2,TRBJ2-1,-,-,CASSINNYNEQFF,TGTGCCAGCAGCATCAATAACTACAATGAGCAGTTCTTC
TRBV7-9,TRBJ1-1,once,-,CASSHQQGTAFF,TGTGCCAGCAGCCACCAACAGGGTACGGCTTTCTTT
TRBV20-1,TRBJ2-7,-,-,CSARGQGWDSYEQYF,TGCAGTGCTAGAGGGCAGGGTTGGGACTCCTACGAGCAGTACTTC
TRBV7-9,TRBJ2-1,-,-,CASSLAGRTFF,TGTGCCAGCAGCTTAGCGGGACGGACGTTCTTC
TRBV7-3,TRBJ2-1,-,-,CASSLMDYSYNEQFF,TGTGCCAGCAGCTTAATGGACTACTCCTACAATGAGCAGTTCTTC
TRBV12-3/TRBV12-4,TRBJ2-2,-,TRBD1,CASSRDRLNTRELFF,TGTGCCAGCAGCAGGGACAGGTTGAACACCAGGGAGCTGTTTTTT
TRBV5-1,TRBJ2-1,few,-,CASSARGVWNEQFF,TGCGCCAGCAGCGCGAGGGGAGTCTGGAATGAGCAGTTCTTC
TRBV6-5,TRBJ2-1,-,-,CASRLVRSSYNEQFF,TGTGCCAGCAGATTGGTCAGGAGCTCCTACAATGAGCAGTTCTTC
TRBV20-1,TRBJ2-7,-,TRBD2,CSARAVREGREQYF,TGCAGTGCTAGAGCGGTGAGGGAGGGCCGGGAGCAGTACTTC
TRBV12-3/TRBV12-4,TRBJ1-1,-,-,CASSTGTVIITEAFF,TGTGCCAGCAGTACCGGGACCGTTATTATCACTGAAGCTTTCTTT
TRBV6-4,TRBJ2-7,-,-,CASSTQGGTEQYF,TGTGCCAGCAGTACACAGGGAGGGACCGAGCAGTACTTC
TRBV12-3/TRBV12-4,TRBJ1-2,few,-,CASSLQAGNYGYTF,TGTGCCAGCAGCCTCCAGGCCGGTAACTATGGCTACACCTTC
TRBV5-1,TRBJ2-6,few,-,CASSSDPSGANVLTF,TGCGCCAGCAGCTCTGATCCCTCTGGGGCCAACGTCCTGACTTTC
TRBV21-1,TRBJ2-1,-,-,CASSKGTGCNEQFF,TGTGCCAGCAGCAAGGGGACAGGCTGCAATGAGCAGTTCTTC
TRBV4-1,TRBJ2-1,-,TRBD2,CASSQEGTRVSEQFF,TGCGCCAGCAGCCAAGAGGGGACTAGGGTTAGTGAGCAGTTCTTC
TRBV7-9,TRBJ1-6,once,-,CASSLSFGPLHF,TGTGCCAGCAGCTTGAGTTTTGGGCCCCTCCACTTT
TRBV11-3,TRBJ2-5,-,-,CASSYDRDETQYF,TGTGCCAGCAGCTACGACAGAGATGAGACCCAGTACTTC
TRBV29-1,TRBJ2-1,once,TRBD2,CSVPLQLAGVTYEQFF,TGCAGCGTTCCCCTGCAACTAGCGGGAGTTACCTACGAGCAGTTCTTC
TRBV12-3/TRBV12-4,TRBJ2-1,-,-,CASRNSGYYNEQFF,TGTGCCAGCAGAAATAGCGGTTACTACAATGAGCAGTTCTTC
TRBV3-1,TRBJ2-3,once,TRBD2,CASSHHVSGSSHRDAYF,TGTGCCAGCAGCCATCATGTAAGCGGGAGTAGCCACAGAGACGCGTATTTT
TRBV6-5,TRBJ2-1,few,-,CASSNSGIGNEQFF,TGTGCCAGCAGTAACTCAGGGATAGGGAATGAGCAGTTCTTC
TRBV12-3/TRBV12-4,TRBJ2-3,once,TRBD1,CASSRRTGGTDTQYF,TGTGCCAGCAGCCGTCGGACAGGGGGAACAGATACGCAGTATTTT
TRBV3-1,TRBJ2-7,-,TRBD1,CASSQKTGEGEQYF,TGTGCCAGCAGCCAGAAGACAGGGGAAGGCGAGCAGTACTTC
TRBV6-4,TRBJ1-2,few,-,CASSDGKANYGYTF,TGTGCCAGCAGTGACGGGAAGGCGAACTATGGCTACACCTTC
TRBV20-1,TRBJ2-1,-,TRBD2,CSAIVERSTGGVDEQFF,TGCAGTGCTATAGTGGAGCGATCGACGGGGGGGGTCGATGAGCAGTTCTTC
TRBV5-6,TRBJ1-1,-,-,CASSPWTATEAFF,TGTGCCAGCAGCCCCTGGACAGCTACTGAAGCTTTCTTT
TRBV20-1,TRBJ2-3,-,-,CSAGDPRADTQYF,TGCAGTGCTGGGGACCCGAGAGCAGATACGCAGTATTTT
TRBV20-1,TRBJ2-5,-,TRBD1,CSARGPGTGAVRRETQYF,TGCAGTGCTAGAGGACCCGGGACAGGGGCGGTTCGGCGAGAGACCCAGTACTTC
TRBV5-5,TRBJ2-7,-,-,CASSSAPQGSSYEQYF,TGTGCCAGCAGCTCGGCCCCTCAGGGGTCCTCCTACGAGCAGTACTTC
TRBV11-1,TRBJ2-6,-,-,CASSLFMDSGANVLTF,TGTGCCAGCAGCTTATTTATGGACTCTGGGGCCAACGTCCTGACTTTC